Shown below are 4 T cell receptor beta chains from a single sample sequenced in a study of identical twins. TCRdb re-analysed the 5' RACE reads in MiXCR, keeping a single row per CDR3 protein. The data hold hundreds of thousands of distinct CDR3 sequences, with approximately 7% observed a single time. These same data were also listed under a study on yellow fever vaccine responses in identical twins.

Input material: memory (CD45RO+) T cells sorted from blood. Receptors were obtained from a woman between 18 and 29 years old in good health.

This clonotype came up many times. The V and J genes are TRBV11-3 and TRBJ2-5, with 8 bases identical to TRBD2. Germline-derived CDR1 and CDR2 are SGHNT and YENEEA. CDR3 length: 18 residues. The V gene end was trimmed by 4 bases and the J gene end by 0 bases; junction bases not matched to a gene: 13. CDR3 sequence reads: CASSYGAGSGVYQETQYF. The CDR3 DNA reads as TGTGCCAGCAGCTACGGGGCGGGTAGCGGGGTTTACCAAGAGACCCAGTACTTC.

The table lists this clonotype with many counts. The J gene is TRBJ1-1, the V gene TRBV3-1, with D possibly being TRBD1 (6 bases). Per germline, CDR1 LGHDT and CDR2 YNNKEL (reference sequence). The CDR3 length is 15 residues. Trimming pared 0 bases from V and 11 bases from J, leaving 19 bases between. CDR3 sequence: CASSQDLPGEKRAFF. The DNA for the CDR3 is TGTGCCAGCAGCCAAGATCTCCCAGGGGAGAAAAGGGCTTTCTTT.

The chain recombines TRBV20-1 with TRBJ2-1, with D perhaps matching TRBD1 or TRBD2 (6 bases each). The germline gives CDR1 DFQATT, CDR2 SNEGSKA (reference sequence). The CDR3 spans 14 residues. With 5 bases removed from V and 7 bases from J, the gap between germline ends came to 18 bases. The CDR3 loop reads CSAYPGGAVNEQFF. CDR3 in DNA: TGCAGTGCTTATCCCGGGGGCGCAGTGAATGAGCAGTTCTTC.

This sequence joins TRBV6-1 and TRBJ2-1; D tentatively reads TRBD1 or TRBD2 (7 bases each). Germline V lookup: CDR1 MNHNS, CDR2 SASEGT. The CDR3 contains 15 residues. With 7 bases removed from V and 2 bases from J, the gap between germline ends came to 15 bases. In DNA, the CDR3 is TGTGCCAGCATCACACCAGGGGGGGCCTACAATGAGCAGTTCTTC. Translated: CASITPGGAYNEQFF.